This TCR beta chain was captured by sequencing in a study of CD8 T cells in ankylosing spondylitis. This clonotype was picked up many times. MiXCR, applied by TCRdb to the 5' RACE reads, yields one record per CDR3 protein. This sample has 30,000 to 45,000 distinct CDR3 sequences, with about 11% found just once. CDR1 is SQVTM and CDR2 is ANQGSEA in the germline V gene. The CDR3 totals 13 residues. V was clipped by 0 bases and J by 7 bases, with 9 bases between them. The TCR originated in a male donor with ankylosing spondylitis. The chain is built from TRBV29-1 and TRBJ2-2; a possible D gene is TRBD1 (5 bases). The sequenced material came from synovial fluid, either unsorted or a sorted T cell fraction (not recorded which). CDR3 loop: CSVEDLGRGELFF. The CDR3 nucleotides read TGCAGCGTTGAAGATTTGGGGCGCGGGGAGCTGTTTTTT.